This TCR beta chain is drawn from a study of somatic mutations in cytotoxic T cells in rheumatoid arthritis. From germline, CDR1 is MNHEY and CDR2 SVGAGI. This CDR3 contains 11 residues. V lost 2 bases and J lost 2, with 1 base in between. Assay used: immunoSEQ multiplex PCR; TCRdb lists only in-frame clones, some missing. The sample lists 4,400 or so clones, about 80% seen once, with approximately 71% in the top ten. The chain links TRBV6-5 to TRBJ2-7; D is ambiguous. This specimen was CD8+ T cells sorted from blood, taken at a follow-up visit. This TCR came from a man aged 40-49 years with rheumatoid arthritis. The CDR3 protein is CASSYAYEQYF. CDR3 in DNA: TGTGCCAGCAGTTACGCCTACGAGCAGTACTTC.